Detailed here is one T cell receptor (beta chain). Original processing notes: Amplification with reference gene primers provided the estimates of nucleated cell counts. TCRdb's copy holds only in-frame clones and misses some; the assay was immunoSEQ multiplex PCR. Clonal size and the V and J genes are those of that table, whereas D and trimming came from the DNA. This sample has fewer than 250,000 clones; 88% occur once, and the top ten carry 2.7%. The CDR3 covers 16 residues. Trimming took off 1 base at V and 8 bases at J, with 20 bases between the two ends. Germline loops: CDR1 SGHTA, CDR2 FQGNSA. The data were obtained in a study of blood T cell repertoires in COVID-19. Study context: COVID-19 samples from acute and convalescent phases originated in the United States, Italy and Spain. PBMCs, B-cell-depleted T cells, or T cells provided the cDNA or gDNA that made up the material.

The origin of this receptor is a woman aged 60-75 years with acute or convalescent COVID-19. The sequenced material came from peripheral blood. This chain links TRBV7-2 with TRBJ2-5; TRBD2 might be the D (6 bases). The CDR3 region is CASSLEWTIRPLTQYF. The DNA for the CDR3 is TGTGCCAGCAGCTTAGAATGGACTATTCGTCCTCTAACCCAGTACTTC.